The clone carrying this T cell receptor beta chain has a count of ten or more. Its matching antigen is unknown. This CDR3 is 13 amino acids long. Germline CDR1 reads SGHTA; CDR2 reads FQGNSA. The V end was cut by 5 bases, the J end by 2 bases, with 9 bases between. This sample is drawn from a study of T-cell memory formation after mild COVID-19. Notes on the study in general: Mainly in CM and EM were contracting CD4+ clones; CD8+ were in EMRA. The finding that pre-infection memory included some responding clones suggested that cross-reactive memory joined. Second-wave clones peaking on day 37 lacked confirmed SARS-CoV-2 specificity.

Sample barcodes and UMIs were carried by the TCR alpha and TCR beta cDNA libraries that 5'RACE generated with constant-segment primers. A single record per CDR3 protein comes from TCRdb applying MiXCR to the 5' RACE reads. The sample records 300,000 to 350,000 distinct CDR3 sequences, 15% to 20% being singletons. Sequenced: PBMCs or a T cell subset sorted from them (not recorded which). The TCR originated in a man aged 18 to 30 who had mild COVID-19 (a few samples of this study predate the infection). Cell type and time point are not known. The J gene is TRBJ1-1, the V gene TRBV7-2, with a weak D call TRBD1 (5 bases). CDR3 sequence (DNA): TGTGCCAGCAGCCCCCAGGGAAACACTGAAGCTTTCTTT. This codes for CASSPQGNTEAFF.